The 9 T cell receptor beta chains below were found in one sample sequenced in a study of PD-1 blockade in classical Hodgkin lymphoma. Every patient had relapsed following autologous stem cell transplantation, and cohorts differed in brentuximab vedotin exposure. Data came from immunoSEQ multiplex PCR; TCRdb stores just in-frame clones and leaves some out. This sample has about 26,000 clones, with around 70% found just once. This specimen was peripheral blood mononuclear cells (PBMCs), taken before the second cycle of nivolumab. These receptors were obtained from a human donor with classical Hodgkin lymphoma.

The chain couples TRBV2 to TRBJ1-5; D remains ambiguous. The V end was cut by 2 bases, the J end by 7 bases, with 15 bases between. Germline V gene sequence: CDR1 SNHLY, CDR2 FYNNEI. There are 15 residues in the CDR3. CDR3 region: CASSESAGMGQPQHF. The CDR3 DNA is TGTGCCAGCAGTGAATCTGCGGGGATGGGACAGCCCCAGCATTTT.

A note on this clone: A single base separates this from a much larger clone, so it may be a read error. The chain joins TRBV30 to TRBJ1-5, with TRBD1 matching over 8 bases. Germline values: CDR1 GTSNPN, CDR2 SVGIG (reference sequence). CDR3 length: 15 residues. V was pared by 5 bases and J by 2 bases, with 8 bases of the junction left unmatched. The CDR3 bases are TGTGCCTGGGGGACAGGAGACTATGGCAATCAGCCCCAGCATTTT. This gives the protein CAWGTGDYGNQPQHF.

This clone was counted between two and nine times. The rearrangement joins TRBV30 to TRBJ1-1; D ambiguous. Germline V CDR1 and CDR2: GTSNPN, SVGIG (reference sequence). This CDR3 is 13 amino acids long. V lost 1 base and J lost 4, with 10 bases in between. The CDR3 coding sequence is TGTGCCTGGAGTGAACAACACCTCACTGAAGCTTTCTTT. Translation gives CAWSEQHLTEAFF.

The rearrangement joins TRBV27 to TRBJ2-5; D unclear. V gave up 10 bases and J gave up 2 bases, with 17 bases separating them. CDR3 size: 14 residues. Germline V gene data show CDR1 as MNHEY and CDR2 as SMNVEV (reference sequence). This CDR3 reads CAIPQVQNQETQYF. The CDR3 DNA sequence: TGTGCCATCCCGCAGGTCCAGAATCAAGAGACCCAGTACTTC.

This chain joins TRBV10-3 and TRBJ1-1; D is uncertain. From germline, CDR1 is ENHRY and CDR2 SYGVKD. Trimming pared 3 bases from V and 1 base from J, leaving 6 bases between. The CDR3 is 13 residues long. The CDR3 sequence: CAISDDKNTEAFF. The CDR3 bases are TGTGCCATCAGTGACGACAAGAACACTGAAGCTTTCTTT.

The V call is TRBV5-6, the J call TRBJ2-7; D remains ambiguous. Deletions cut 3 bases from V and 3 bases from J, with 10 bases between. Germline V CDR1 and CDR2: SGHDT, YYEEEE. The CDR3 totals 13 residues. The CDR3 DNA reads TGTGCCAGCAGCTCAGGCTTGAACTACGAGCAGTACTTC. Protein sequence: CASSSGLNYEQYF.

The chain couples TRBV29-1 to TRBJ1-2; TRBD1 aligns across 8 bases. With V trimmed by 4 bases and J by 6 bases, 10 bases remained unmatched. Germline V CDR1 and CDR2: SQVTM, ANQGSEA. This CDR3 comprises 14 residues. CDR3 sequence: CSVGQGTYRNGYTF. The CDR3 bases are TGCAGCGTTGGACAGGGGACTTACAGGAATGGCTACACCTTC.

This chain links TRBV19 with TRBJ1-2, with a possible D match to TRBD1 (5 bases). From germline, CDR1 is LNHDA and CDR2 SQIVND (reference sequence). This CDR3 is built from 13 residues. V gave up 9 bases and J gave up 8 bases, with 19 bases separating them. The CDR3 DNA sequence: TGTGCCAGCAGTGCCGGGGGATTGAGGGGCTACACCTTC. Residues: CASSAGGLRGYTF.

By sample fraction, this clone is medium-sized. The chain combines TRBV4-2 with TRBJ2-1, with D possibly TRBD1 on 5 matching bases. The germline gives CDR1 LGHNA, CDR2 YNFKEQ. The CDR3 extends over 12 amino acids. V lost 5 bases and J 12 bases, leaving 14 bases between the germline ends. The CDR3 bases are TGTGCCAGCAGCGACGGCCGGCAGGGGCAGTTCTTC. Its translation: CASSDGRQGQFF.